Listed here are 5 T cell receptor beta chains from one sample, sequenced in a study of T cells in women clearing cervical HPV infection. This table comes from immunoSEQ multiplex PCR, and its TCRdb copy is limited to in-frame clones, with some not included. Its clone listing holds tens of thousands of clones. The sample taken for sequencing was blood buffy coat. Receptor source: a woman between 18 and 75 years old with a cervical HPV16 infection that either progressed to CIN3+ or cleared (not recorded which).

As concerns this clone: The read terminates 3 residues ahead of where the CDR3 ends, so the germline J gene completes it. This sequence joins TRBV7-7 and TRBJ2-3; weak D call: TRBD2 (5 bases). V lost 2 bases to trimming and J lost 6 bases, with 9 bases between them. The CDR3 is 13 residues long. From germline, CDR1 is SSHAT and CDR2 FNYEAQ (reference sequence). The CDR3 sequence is CASSLLSGDTQYF. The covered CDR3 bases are TGTGCCAGCAGCTTACTGTCGGGGGATACG.

CDR3 DNA, as far as it was read: TGTGCCAGTAGTATAGATGGACCAGCACGACAGGGAAATGAAAAG. Amino acid sequence: CASSIDGPARQGNEK. The entire CDR3 protein is CASSIDGPARQGNEKLFF. The genes are TRBV19 and TRBJ2-2; 7 bases agree with TRBD1. The sequenced fragment ends 3 residues before the CDR3 boundary, so the rest is inferred from the germline J gene. The CDR3 covers 18 residues. Germline lookup yields CDR1 LNHDA and CDR2 SQIVND (reference sequence).

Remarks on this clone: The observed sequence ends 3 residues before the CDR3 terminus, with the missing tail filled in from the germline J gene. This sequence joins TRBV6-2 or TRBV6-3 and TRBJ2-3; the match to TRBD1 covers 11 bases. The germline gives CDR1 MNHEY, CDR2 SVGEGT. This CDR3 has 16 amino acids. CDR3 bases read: TGTGCCAGCAGTCGGACAGGGGGCATGAGCAATCAGCCG. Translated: CASSRTGGMSNQP. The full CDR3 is CASSRTGGMSNQPQYF.

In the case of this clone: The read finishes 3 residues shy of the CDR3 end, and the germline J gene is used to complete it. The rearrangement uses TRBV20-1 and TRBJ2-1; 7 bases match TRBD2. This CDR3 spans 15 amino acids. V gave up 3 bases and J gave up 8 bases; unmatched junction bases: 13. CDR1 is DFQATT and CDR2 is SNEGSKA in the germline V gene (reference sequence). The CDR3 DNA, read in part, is TGCAGTGCTAGTAGTTTCGCGGGAGTAGGCGATGAG. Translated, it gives CSASSFAGVGDE. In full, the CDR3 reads CSASSFAGVGDEQFF.

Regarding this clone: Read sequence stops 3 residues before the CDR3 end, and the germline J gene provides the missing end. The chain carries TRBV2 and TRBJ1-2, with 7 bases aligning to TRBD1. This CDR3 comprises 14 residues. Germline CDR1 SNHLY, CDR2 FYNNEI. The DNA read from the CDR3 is TGTGCCAGCAGGCTGGGACAGCTTACCTACGAC. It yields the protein CASRLGQLTYD. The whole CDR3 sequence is CASRLGQLTYDYTF.